The rows below give T cell receptor beta chains drawn from one sample of a study of shared clonotypes between healthy human individuals. Profiling relied on immunoSEQ multiplex PCR, and the TCRdb table lists in-frame clones only, not all of them. The profile covers roughly 2.1 million clones, with about 93% appearing a single time and 1.5% to 2% taken by the ten largest. Material: naive CD8+ T cells from PBMCs. All receptors derive from a man in his late teens or twenties in good health. Some clones in this sample may be carry-over from other donors' samples. The CDR3 runs from the conserved cysteine through the conserved F or W. A D gene is named only where the DNA matches it firmly. Part of the rows lack a size; the others show once, few, many or a class for expanded clones.

J gene	V gene	clone size	D gene	CDR3 protein	CDR3 DNA
TRBJ2-1	TRBV10-1	NA	NA	CASSVASNNEQFF	TGCGCCAGCAGTGTCGCTTCCAACAATGAGCAGTTCTTC
TRBJ2-1	TRBV7-9	NA	NA	CASSLVGGSTYNEQFF	TGTGCCAGCAGCTTAGTGGGGGGAAGCACCTACAATGAGCAGTTCTTC
TRBJ2-7	TRBV28	NA	TRBD1	CASSLSPDRGLRSYEQYF	TGTGCCAGCAGTTTATCCCCAGACAGGGGGCTGAGGTCCTACGAGCAGTACTTC
TRBJ2-7	TRBV7-8	NA	TRBD1	CASSYGDREPHHEQYF	TGTGCCAGCAGCTACGGAGACAGGGAGCCCCACCACGAGCAGTACTTC
TRBJ2-1	TRBV29-1	NA	TRBD2	CSARLAENNEQFF	TGCAGCGCCCGACTAGCGGAGAACAATGAGCAGTTCTTC
TRBJ2-7	TRBV20-1	NA	NA	CSGWESGEQYF	TGCAGTGGCTGGGAGTCGGGGGAGCAGTACTTC
TRBJ2-2	TRBV2	NA	NA	CASTYLTGLLTGELFF	TGTGCCAGCACCTATTTAACAGGGCTGTTGACCGGGGAGCTGTTTTTT
TRBJ2-7	TRBV13	once	TRBD1	CASSPGQGRKSLHEQYF	TGTGCCAGCAGCCCTGGACAGGGGCGTAAGTCCCTCCACGAGCAGTACTTC
TRBJ2-7	TRBV29-1	NA	TRBD1	CSVTQGALSYEQYF	TGCAGCGTCACGCAGGGGGCCCTTTCCTACGAGCAGTACTTC
TRBJ2-2	TRBV7-9	NA	NA	CASSISTTGELFF	TGTGCCAGCAGCATTAGTACAACCGGGGAGCTGTTTTTT
TRBJ2-2	TRBV14	NA	TRBD2	CASSRSSGKITGELFF	TGTGCCAGCAGCCGTTCTAGCGGCAAAATCACCGGGGAGCTGTTTTTT
TRBJ2-2	TRBV6-1	NA	NA	CASSEPQGLWTGELFF	TGTGCCAGCAGTGAACCGCAGGGGCTTTGGACCGGGGAGCTGTTTTTT
TRBJ2-7	TRBV23-1	NA	NA	CASSQSGRNPSYEQYF	TGCGCCAGCAGTCAATCGGGCAGGAATCCCTCCTACGAGCAGTACTTC
TRBJ1-2	TRBV27	NA	NA	CASSYGASYGYTF	TGTGCCAGCAGTTATGGGGCCTCCTATGGCTACACCTTC
TRBJ2-5	TRBV5-1	NA	TRBD1	CASSPGTGVRQETQYF	TGCGCCAGCAGCCCAGGGACAGGGGTGCGTCAAGAGACCCAGTACTTC
TRBJ2-6	TRBV4-2	NA	NA	CASSQGDSSGANVLTF	TGTGCCAGCAGCCAAGGGGACTCATCTGGGGCCAACGTCCTGACTTTC
TRBJ1-2	TRBV7-9	once	NA	CASSPASANYGYTF	TGTGCCAGCAGTCCGGCATCCGCTAACTATGGCTACACCTTC
TRBJ2-1	TRBV7-2	NA	NA	CASSLGYDRSYNEQFF	TGTGCCAGCAGCTTAGGCTACGACAGAAGCTACAATGAGCAGTTCTTC
TRBJ2-7	TRBV7-2	NA	NA	CASSLLGRGSYEQYF	TGTGCCAGCAGCTTATTAGGCAGGGGATCCTACGAGCAGTACTTC
TRBJ1-1	TRBV19	few	NA	CASRGQSSAEAFF	TGTGCCAGTAGAGGACAGTCTAGCGCTGAAGCTTTCTTT
TRBJ2-2	TRBV7-6	NA	TRBD2	CASSPGLAGVLANTGELFF	TGTGCCAGCAGTCCGGGACTAGCGGGAGTGTTGGCGAACACCGGGGAGCTGTTTTTT
TRBJ1-4	TRBV10-3	NA	TRBD1	CAISELGDRNEKLFF	TGTGCCATCAGTGAGCTAGGGGACAGGAATGAAAAACTGTTTTTT
TRBJ2-6	TRBV27	NA	NA	CASSFRGSGANVLTF	TGTGCCAGCAGTTTTAGGGGGTCTGGGGCCAACGTCCTGACTTTC
TRBJ2-6	TRBV5-1	NA	NA	CASSTGFGANVLTF	TGCGCCAGCAGTACAGGGTTTGGGGCCAACGTCCTGACTTTC
TRBJ1-2	TRBV27	NA	TRBD1	CASSYRQGEHYGYTF	TGTGCCAGCAGTTATCGACAGGGGGAGCACTATGGCTACACCTTC
TRBJ2-3	TRBV11-2	few	NA	CASSPRLYDTQYF	TGTGCCAGCAGCCCACGGTTATATGATACGCAGTATTTT
TRBJ2-3	TRBV4-2	NA	TRBD2	CASSPGEGDTQYF	TGTGCCAGCAGCCCGGGGGAGGGCGATACGCAGTATTTT
TRBJ2-1	TRBV7-9	NA	NA	CASSLDTEQFF	TGTGCCAGCAGCTTAGATACTGAGCAGTTCTTC
TRBJ2-2	TRBV4-2	NA	TRBD2	CASSPGARWREKSSIGELFF	TGTGCCAGCAGCCCCGGGGCACGGTGGCGGGAGAAATCATCGATCGGGGAGCTGTTTTTT
TRBJ2-3	TRBV11-2	NA	NA	CASSLNPGITDTQYF	TGTGCCAGCAGCTTAAATCCAGGGATCACAGATACGCAGTATTTT
TRBJ2-3	TRBV28	NA	NA	CASSDSNTDTQYF	TGTGCCAGCTCAGATTCTAACACAGATACGCAGTATTTT
TRBJ1-2	TRBV5-6	NA	NA	CASFTGAGYGYTF	TGTGCCAGCTTCACGGGGGCCGGCTATGGCTACACCTTC
TRBJ1-4	TRBV5-6	NA	NA	CASSAGRGLYNNEKLFF	TGTGCCAGCAGCGCCGGGCGGGGGCTCTACAATAATGAAAAACTGTTTTTT
TRBJ1-1	TRBV7-2	once	NA	CASSLIPGVGTEAFF	TGTGCCAGCAGCTTAATTCCCGGGGTAGGCACTGAAGCTTTCTTT
TRBJ2-1	TRBV27	NA	TRBD2	CASRGLAGVGYNEQFF	TGTGCCAGCAGGGGGCTAGCGGGAGTCGGGTACAATGAGCAGTTCTTC
TRBJ2-7	TRBV7-3	NA	TRBD2	CASSPDGLAGTYEQYF	TGTGCCAGCAGCCCCGACGGACTAGCGGGAACCTACGAGCAGTACTTC
TRBJ2-7	TRBV14	NA	NA	CASSQVGGANYEQYF	TGTGCCAGCAGCCAAGTCGGTGGAGCGAACTACGAGCAGTACTTC
TRBJ2-6	TRBV11-2	NA	NA	CASSLAAGANSGANVLTF	TGTGCCAGCAGCTTAGCGGCAGGAGCCAACTCTGGGGCCAACGTCCTGACTTTC
TRBJ2-1	TRBV19	NA	TRBD2	CASSVRGGRVEQFF	TGTGCCAGTAGTGTTCGAGGCGGGAGGGTTGAGCAGTTCTTC
TRBJ2-1	TRBV5-6	once	TRBD2	CASSQGLAGYYNEQFF	TGTGCCAGCAGCCAAGGACTAGCGGGATACTACAATGAGCAGTTCTTC
TRBJ1-1	TRBV29-1	NA	NA	CSVELGGTEAFF	TGCAGCGTTGAATTGGGGGGCACTGAAGCTTTCTTT
TRBJ2-1	TRBV27	NA	TRBD2	CASSLRTSGNNEQFF	TGTGCCAGCAGTTTAAGGACTAGCGGGAACAATGAGCAGTTCTTC
TRBJ2-7	TRBV4-2	NA	TRBD2	CASSQDGGGSYEQYF	TGTGCCAGCAGCCAAGATGGGGGGGGCTCCTACGAGCAGTACTTC
TRBJ2-1	TRBV28	NA	NA	CASSFLSYNEQFF	TGTGCCAGCAGTTTCCTTTCTTACAATGAGCAGTTCTTC
TRBJ2-1	TRBV6-5	NA	TRBD2	CAVQVAGGPWEQFF	TGTGCCGTGCAGGTGGCGGGAGGCCCCTGGGAGCAGTTCTTC
TRBJ2-7	TRBV4-1	NA	TRBD2	CASSQGVVLAGVSEQYF	TGCGCCAGCAGCCAAGGGGTGGTCCTAGCGGGAGTCTCCGAGCAGTACTTC
TRBJ2-1	TRBV29-1	NA	NA	CSAEFRMSLDNEQFF	TGCAGCGCGGAGTTCCGGATGAGCCTCGACAATGAGCAGTTCTTC
TRBJ2-2	TRBV11-2	NA	TRBD2	CASSRTSGLNTGELFF	TGTGCCAGCAGTCGGACTAGCGGATTGAACACCGGGGAGCTGTTTTTT
TRBJ2-2	TRBV27	few	NA	CASSQNTGELFF	TGTGCCAGCAGCCAGAACACCGGGGAGCTGTTTTTT
TRBJ2-1	TRBV19	NA	NA	CASSRGEYSYNEQFF	TGTGCCAGTAGTAGGGGCGAGTACTCCTACAATGAGCAGTTCTTC
TRBJ2-1	TRBV21-1	NA	NA	CARKDPGGTDEQFF	TGTGCCAGAAAAGACCCCGGAGGGACAGATGAGCAGTTCTTC
TRBJ2-1	TRBV7-9	NA	NA	CASSYYGSGSYNEQFF	TGTGCCAGCAGCTACTACGGGAGCGGGTCCTACAATGAGCAGTTCTTC
TRBJ2-7	TRBV7-9	NA	TRBD1	CASSQGGDSYEQYF	TGTGCCAGCAGCCAAGGGGGCGACAGCTACGAGCAGTACTTC
TRBJ2-2	TRBV2	NA	NA	CARSANTGELFF	TGTGCCAGATCGGCGAACACCGGGGAGCTGTTTTTT